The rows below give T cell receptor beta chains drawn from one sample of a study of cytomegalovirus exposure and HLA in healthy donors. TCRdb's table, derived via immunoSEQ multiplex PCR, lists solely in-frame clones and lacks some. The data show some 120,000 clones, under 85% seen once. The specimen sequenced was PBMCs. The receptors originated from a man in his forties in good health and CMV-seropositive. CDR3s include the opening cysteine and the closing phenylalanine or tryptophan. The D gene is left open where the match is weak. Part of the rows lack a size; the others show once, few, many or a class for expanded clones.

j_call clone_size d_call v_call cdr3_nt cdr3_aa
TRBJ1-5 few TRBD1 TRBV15 TGTGCCACCAGCACGTCGACAGGGGCCGGTCAGCCCCAGCATTTT CATSTSTGAGQPQHF
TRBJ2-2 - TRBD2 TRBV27 TGTGCCAGCCCCGTTTTGTGTCCTAAAACTAGCGGGGGGGAATCCCCTAACACCGGGGAGCTGTTTTTT CASPVLCPKTSGGESPNTGELFF
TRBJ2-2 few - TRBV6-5 TGTGCCAGCAGGGGCTATGTCGGGGAGCTGTTTTTT CASRGYVGELFF
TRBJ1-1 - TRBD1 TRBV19 TGTGCCAGTAGTATCAGCGGGACAGGGAAGACTGAAGCTTTCTTT CASSISGTGKTEAFF
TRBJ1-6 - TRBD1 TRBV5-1 TGCGCCAGCAGCTTGTGGACAGGGGATTCACCCCTCCACTTT CASSLWTGDSPLHF
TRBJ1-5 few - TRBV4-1 TGTGCCAGCAGCGCCTCGGGAAATCAGCCCCAGCATTTT CASSASGNQPQHF
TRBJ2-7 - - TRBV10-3 TGTGCCATCAGTGAGTCGGGGAGTGAATCCCGCTACGAGCAGTACTTC CAISESGSESRYEQYF
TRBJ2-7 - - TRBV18 TGTGCCAGCTCCACACTGGGGGCGGTTGGGGTCTCCGAGCAGTACTTC CASSTLGAVGVSEQYF
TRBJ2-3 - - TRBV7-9 TGTGCCAGCAGCTTAGCCCAGGGCACAGATACGCAGTATTTT CASSLAQGTDTQYF
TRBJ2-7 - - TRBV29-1 TGCAGCGTGGGACATTCCAGCCAGCGGGGCGAGCAGTACTTC CSVGHSSQRGEQYF
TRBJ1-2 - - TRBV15 TGTGCCACCAGCAGGGGCAGGCGTCCGGGAGGCTACACCTTC CATSRGRRPGGYTF
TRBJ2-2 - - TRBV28 TGTGCCAGCAGTCCGGGGGACAGTAAGAACACCGGGGAGCTGTTTTTT CASSPGDSKNTGELFF
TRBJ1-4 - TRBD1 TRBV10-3 TGTGCCATCAGTCCGGGACAGGGGGCGGCCACTAATGAAAAACTGTTTTTT CAISPGQGAATNEKLFF
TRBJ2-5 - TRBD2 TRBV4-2 TGTGCCAGCAGCCAAAAACAAACAGGGACTAGTCAGGTTCGCCAGTACTTC CASSQKQTGTSQVRQYF
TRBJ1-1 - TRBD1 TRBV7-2 TGTGCCAGCAGCGCACGCGTCGTTGAGGACAGGGGTACTTTCTTT CASSARVVEDRGTFF
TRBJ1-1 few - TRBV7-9 TGTGCCAGCAGCTTGGGAGGGGATACTTTCTTT CASSLGGDTFF
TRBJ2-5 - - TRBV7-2 TGTGCCAGCAGCTTAAGGCCCTCGGGGGAGACCCAGTACTTC CASSLRPSGETQYF
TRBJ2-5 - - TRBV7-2 TGTGCCAGCAGCTTTAGGGGCCAAGAGACCCAGTACTTC CASSFRGQETQYF
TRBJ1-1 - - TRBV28 TGTGCCAGCAGAGAGATGAACACTGAAGCTTTCTTT CASREMNTEAFF
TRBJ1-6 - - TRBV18 TGTGCCAGCTCACCAACAGGGAACTATAATTCACCCCTCCACTTT CASSPTGNYNSPLHF
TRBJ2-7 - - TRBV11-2 TGTGCCAGCAGCTCCGGGGTCTCCTACGAGCAGTACTTC CASSSGVSYEQYF
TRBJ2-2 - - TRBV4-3 TGCGCCAGCAGCCAAGATGTGAGATTATACACCGGGGAGCTGTTTTTT CASSQDVRLYTGELFF
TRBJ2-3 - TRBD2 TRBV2 TGTGCCAGCGCCACTAGCGGGGTAGTAGATACGCAGTATTTT CASATSGVVDTQYF
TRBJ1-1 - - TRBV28 TGTGCCAGCAGTCAACACGGAGGCGTGAACACTGAAGCTTTCTTT CASSQHGGVNTEAFF
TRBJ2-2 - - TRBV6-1 TGTGCCAGCAGTGAATATCGGGCCGGGGAGCTGTTTTTT CASSEYRAGELFF
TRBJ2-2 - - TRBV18 TGTGCCAGCTCCCAACAAACCGGGGAGCTGTTTTTT CASSQQTGELFF
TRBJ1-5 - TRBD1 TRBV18 TGTGCCAGCTCACCACGGGCCACAGGGGTACATCAGCCCCAGCATTTT CASSPRATGVHQPQHF
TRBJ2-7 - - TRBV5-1 TGCGCCAGCAGCTTGGCGGCAGGACAGACCTACGAGCAGTACTTC CASSLAAGQTYEQYF
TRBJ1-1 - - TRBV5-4 TGTGCCAGCAGCTTGGACCGGGAAAACACTGAAGCTTTCTTT CASSLDRENTEAFF
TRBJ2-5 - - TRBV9 TGTGCCAGCAGCGTAGGGTGGGTCAGGGAGACCCAGTACTTC CASSVGWVRETQYF
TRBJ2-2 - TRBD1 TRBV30 TGTGCCTGGAGACACGGGACAGCGAACACCGGGGAGCTGTTTTTT CAWRHGTANTGELFF
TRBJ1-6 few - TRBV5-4 TGTGCCAGCAGGAATGGCGGAACAGGCCATAATTCACCCCTCCACTTT CASRNGGTGHNSPLHF
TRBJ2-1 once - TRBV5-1 TGCGCCAGCAGCTTGGGGGGGGGCGAAAATGAGCAGTTCTTC CASSLGGGENEQFF
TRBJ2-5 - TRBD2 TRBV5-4 TGTGCCAGCAGCTTCCCTAGCGGGGGGCAAGAGACCCAGTACTTC CASSFPSGGQETQYF
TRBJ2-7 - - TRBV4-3 TGCGCCAGCAGCCAAGAAGTCACGGTCTCCTACGAGCAGTACTTC CASSQEVTVSYEQYF
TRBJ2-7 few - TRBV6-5 TGTGCCAGCAGTTACGGGCTAGACAGCCCCAAGGACGAGCAGTACTTC CASSYGLDSPKDEQYF
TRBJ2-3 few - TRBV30 TGTGCCTGGAGCTACAGAAGAGATACGCAGTATTTT CAWSYRRDTQYF
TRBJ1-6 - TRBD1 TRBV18 TGTGCCAGCTCACGGACAGGGGATAATTCACCCCTCCACTTT CASSRTGDNSPLHF
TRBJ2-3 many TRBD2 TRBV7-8 TGTGCCAGCACCCCCTCCTCCAGCGGGGGAGGTACGCAGTATTTT CASTPSSSGGGTQYF
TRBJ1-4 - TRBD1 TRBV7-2 TGTGCCAGCAGCGACAGGGGGACTAATGAAAAACTGTTTTTT CASSDRGTNEKLFF
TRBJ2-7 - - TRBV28 TGTGCCAGCAGTTTAGCGGGGCGGCGACAGACTCCTGGGGAGCAGTACTTC CASSLAGRRQTPGEQYF
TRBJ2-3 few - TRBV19 TGTGCCAGTACCATTACGGGAACAGATACGCAGTATTTT CASTITGTDTQYF
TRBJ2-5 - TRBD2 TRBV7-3 TGTGCCAGCAGCTCTGGACTAGCGGGGGGAGGGACCCAGTACTTC CASSSGLAGGGTQYF
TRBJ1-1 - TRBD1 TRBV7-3 TGTGCCAGCAGCCTCGACAGGGGGCAAGGCACTGAAGCTTTCTTT CASSLDRGQGTEAFF
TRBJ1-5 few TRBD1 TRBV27 TGTGCCAGCAGTCCCTCGGGACAGGGCTATCAGCCCCAGCATTTT CASSPSGQGYQPQHF
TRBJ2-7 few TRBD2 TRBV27 TGTGCCAGCAGTCCTCCTGGGAGGGGAGGGTACGAGCAGTACTTC CASSPPGRGGYEQYF
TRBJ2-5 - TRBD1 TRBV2 TGTGCCAGCAGTCAAAGACAGGGGAAGGGGGAGACCCAGTACTTC CASSQRQGKGETQYF
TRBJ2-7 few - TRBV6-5 TGTGCCAGCAGTTACTCGGGCTTTTCCAGTTCCTACGAGCAGTACTTC CASSYSGFSSSYEQYF